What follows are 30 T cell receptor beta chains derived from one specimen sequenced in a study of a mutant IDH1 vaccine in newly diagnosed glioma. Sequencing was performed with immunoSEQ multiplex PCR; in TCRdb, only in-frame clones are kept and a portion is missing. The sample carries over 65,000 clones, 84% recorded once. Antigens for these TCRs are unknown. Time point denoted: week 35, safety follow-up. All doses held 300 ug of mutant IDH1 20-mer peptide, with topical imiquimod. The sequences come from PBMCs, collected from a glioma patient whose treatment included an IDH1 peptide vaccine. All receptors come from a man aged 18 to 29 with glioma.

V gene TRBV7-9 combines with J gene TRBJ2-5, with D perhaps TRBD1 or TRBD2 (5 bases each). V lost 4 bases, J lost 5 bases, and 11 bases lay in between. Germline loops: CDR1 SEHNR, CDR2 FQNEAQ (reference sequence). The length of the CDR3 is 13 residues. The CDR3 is CASSSRGEETQYF. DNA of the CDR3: TGTGCCAGCAGCTCCCGGGGCGAGGAGACCCAGTACTTC.

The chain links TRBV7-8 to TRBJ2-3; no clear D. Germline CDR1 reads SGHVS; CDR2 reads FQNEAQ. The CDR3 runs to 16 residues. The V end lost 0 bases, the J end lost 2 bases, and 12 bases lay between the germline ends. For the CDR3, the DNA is TGTGCCAGCAGCTTAGCGCAGAGTCCTACCACAGATACGCAGTATTTT. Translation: CASSLAQSPTTDTQYF.

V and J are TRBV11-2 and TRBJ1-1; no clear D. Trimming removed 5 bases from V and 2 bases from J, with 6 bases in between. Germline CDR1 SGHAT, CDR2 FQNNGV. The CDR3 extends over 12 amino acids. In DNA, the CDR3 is TGTGCCAGCAGCCACAGAAACACTGAAGCTTTCTTT. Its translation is CASSHRNTEAFF. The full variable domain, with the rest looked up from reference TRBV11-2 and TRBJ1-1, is EAGVAQSPRYKIIEKRQSVAFWCNPISGHATLYWYQQILGQGPKLLIQFQNNGVVDDSQLPKDRFSAERLKGVDSTLKIQPAKLEDSAVYLCASSHRNTEAFFGQGTRLTVV.

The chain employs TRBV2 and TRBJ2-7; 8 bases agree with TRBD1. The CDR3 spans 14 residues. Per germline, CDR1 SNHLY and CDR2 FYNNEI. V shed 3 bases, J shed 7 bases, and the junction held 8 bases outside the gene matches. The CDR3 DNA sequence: TGTGCCAGCAGTGAGCTGCAGGGGGCAGGGGAGCAGTACTTC. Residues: CASSELQGAGEQYF. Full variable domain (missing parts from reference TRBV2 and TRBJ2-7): EPEVTQTPSHQVTQMGQEVILRCVPISNHLYFYWYRQILGQKVEFLVSFYNNEISEKSEIFDDQFSVERPDGSNFTLKIRSTKLEDSAMYFCASSELQGAGEQYFGPGTRLTVT.

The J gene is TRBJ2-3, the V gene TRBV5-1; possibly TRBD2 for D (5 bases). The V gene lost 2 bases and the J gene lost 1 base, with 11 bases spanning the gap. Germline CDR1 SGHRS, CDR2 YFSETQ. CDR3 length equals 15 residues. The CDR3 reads CASSFAGGGTDTQYF. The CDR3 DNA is TGCGCCAGCAGCTTCGCGGGTGGGGGCACAGATACGCAGTATTTT.

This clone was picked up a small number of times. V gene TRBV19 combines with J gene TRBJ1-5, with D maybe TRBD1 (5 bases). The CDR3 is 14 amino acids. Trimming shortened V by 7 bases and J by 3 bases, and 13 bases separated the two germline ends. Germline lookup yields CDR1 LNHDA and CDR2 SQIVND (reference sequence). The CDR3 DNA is TGTGCCAGTACCCTGGGGGGTAACAATCAGCCCCAGCATTTT. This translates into CASTLGGNNQPQHF. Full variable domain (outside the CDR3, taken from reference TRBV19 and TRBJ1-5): DGGITQSPKYLFRKEGQNVTLSCEQNLNHDAMYWYRQDPGQGLRLIYYSQIVNDFQKGDIAEGYSVSREKKESFPLTVTSAQKNPTAFYLCASTLGGNNQPQHFGDGTRLSIL.

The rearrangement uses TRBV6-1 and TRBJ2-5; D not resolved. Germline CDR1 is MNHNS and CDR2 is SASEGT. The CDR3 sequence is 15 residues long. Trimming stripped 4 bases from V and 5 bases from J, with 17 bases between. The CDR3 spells CASSGTRWGSETQYF. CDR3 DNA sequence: TGTGCCAGCAGTGGCACAAGGTGGGGTTCGGAGACCCAGTACTTC.

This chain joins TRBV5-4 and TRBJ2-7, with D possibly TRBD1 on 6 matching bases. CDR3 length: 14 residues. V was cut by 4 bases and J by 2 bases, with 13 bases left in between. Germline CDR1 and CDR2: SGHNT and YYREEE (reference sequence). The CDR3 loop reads CASSVGGGPYEQYF. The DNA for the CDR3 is TGTGCCAGCAGCGTGGGTGGGGGCCCCTACGAGCAGTACTTC.

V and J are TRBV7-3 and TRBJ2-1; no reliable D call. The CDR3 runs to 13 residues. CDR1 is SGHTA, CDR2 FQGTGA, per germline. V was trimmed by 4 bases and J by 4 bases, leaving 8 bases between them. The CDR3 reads CASSSYGYNEQFF. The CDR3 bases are TGTGCCAGCAGCTCCTACGGGTACAATGAGCAGTTCTTC.

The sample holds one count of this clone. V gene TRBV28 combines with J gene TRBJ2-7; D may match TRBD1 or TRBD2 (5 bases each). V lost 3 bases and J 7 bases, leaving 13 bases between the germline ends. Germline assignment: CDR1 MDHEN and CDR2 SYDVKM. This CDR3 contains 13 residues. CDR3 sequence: CASSFKSGGEQYF. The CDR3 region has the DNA TGTGCCAGCAGTTTCAAGAGTGGGGGAGAGCAGTACTTC.

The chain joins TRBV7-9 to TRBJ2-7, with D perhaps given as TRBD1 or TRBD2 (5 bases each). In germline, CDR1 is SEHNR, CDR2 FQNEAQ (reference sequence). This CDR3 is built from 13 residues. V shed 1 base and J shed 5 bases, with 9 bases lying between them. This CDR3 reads CASSLEGRHEQYF. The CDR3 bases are TGTGCCAGCAGCTTAGAGGGACGCCACGAGCAGTACTTC.

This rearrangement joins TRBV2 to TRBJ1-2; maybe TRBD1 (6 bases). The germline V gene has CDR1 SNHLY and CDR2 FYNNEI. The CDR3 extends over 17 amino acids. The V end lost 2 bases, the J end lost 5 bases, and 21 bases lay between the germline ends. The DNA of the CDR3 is TGTGCCAGCAGTGAAATCCAGGGGTGGAACTTTATGTATGGCTACACCTTC. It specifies CASSEIQGWNFMYGYTF.

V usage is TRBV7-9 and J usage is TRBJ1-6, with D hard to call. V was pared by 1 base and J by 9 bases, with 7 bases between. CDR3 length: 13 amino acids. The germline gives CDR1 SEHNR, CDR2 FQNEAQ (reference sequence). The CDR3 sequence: CASSLVGVSPLHF. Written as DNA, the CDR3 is TGTGCCAGCAGCTTAGTTGGGGTTTCACCCCTCCACTTT.

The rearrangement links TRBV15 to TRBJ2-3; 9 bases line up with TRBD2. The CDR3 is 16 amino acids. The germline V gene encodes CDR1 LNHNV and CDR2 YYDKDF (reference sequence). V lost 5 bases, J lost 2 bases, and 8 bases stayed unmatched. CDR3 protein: CATSAEAGGYTDTQYF. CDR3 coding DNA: TGTGCCACCAGCGCCGAAGCGGGAGGTTACACAGATACGCAGTATTTT. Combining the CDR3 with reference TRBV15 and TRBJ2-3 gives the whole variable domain DAMVIQNPRYQVTQFGKPVTLSCSQTLNHNVMYWYQQKSSQAPKLLFHYYDKDFNNEADTPDNFQSRRPNTSFCFLDIRSPGLGDTAMYLCATSAEAGGYTDTQYFGPGTRLTVL.

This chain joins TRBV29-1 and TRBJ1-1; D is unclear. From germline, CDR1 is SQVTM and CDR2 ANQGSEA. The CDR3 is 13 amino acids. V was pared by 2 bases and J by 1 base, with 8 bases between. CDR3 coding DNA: TGCAGCGTTGAACGGGGTAGGAACACTGAAGCTTTCTTT. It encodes CSVERGRNTEAFF.

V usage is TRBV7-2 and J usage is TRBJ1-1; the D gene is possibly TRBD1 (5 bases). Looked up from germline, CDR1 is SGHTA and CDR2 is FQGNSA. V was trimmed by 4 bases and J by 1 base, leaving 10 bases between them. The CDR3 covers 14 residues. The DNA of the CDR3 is TGTGCCAGCAGCTCGGAGCAGGGGAACACTGAAGCTTTCTTT. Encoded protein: CASSSEQGNTEAFF.

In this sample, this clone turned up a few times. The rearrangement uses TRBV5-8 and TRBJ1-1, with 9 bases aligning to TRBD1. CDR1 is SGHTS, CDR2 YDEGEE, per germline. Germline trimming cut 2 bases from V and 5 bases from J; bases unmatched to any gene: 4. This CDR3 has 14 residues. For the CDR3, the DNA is TGTGCCAGCAGCTTAGGGACAGGGAGTACTGAAGCTTTCTTT. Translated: CASSLGTGSTEAFF.

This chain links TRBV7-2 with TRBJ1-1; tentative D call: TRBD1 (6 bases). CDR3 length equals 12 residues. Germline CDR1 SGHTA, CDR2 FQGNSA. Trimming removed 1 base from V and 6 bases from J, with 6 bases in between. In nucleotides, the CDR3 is TGTGCCAGCAGCTTAGAGGGGGCTGAAGCTTTCTTT. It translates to CASSLEGAEAFF.

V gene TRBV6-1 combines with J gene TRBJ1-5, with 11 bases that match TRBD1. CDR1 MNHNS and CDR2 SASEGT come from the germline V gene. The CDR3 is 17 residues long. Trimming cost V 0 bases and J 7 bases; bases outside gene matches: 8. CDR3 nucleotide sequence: TGTGCCAGCAGTGAAGCGGACAGGGGGCCCGTGAGGCAGCCCCAGCATTTT. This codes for CASSEADRGPVRQPQHF.

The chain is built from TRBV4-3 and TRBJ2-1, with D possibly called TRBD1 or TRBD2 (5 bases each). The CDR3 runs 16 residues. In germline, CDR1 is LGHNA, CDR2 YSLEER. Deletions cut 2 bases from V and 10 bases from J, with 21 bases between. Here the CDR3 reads CASSQPPGPQPVEQFF. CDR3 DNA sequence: TGCGCCAGCAGCCAACCGCCGGGACCCCAACCCGTGGAGCAGTTCTTC.

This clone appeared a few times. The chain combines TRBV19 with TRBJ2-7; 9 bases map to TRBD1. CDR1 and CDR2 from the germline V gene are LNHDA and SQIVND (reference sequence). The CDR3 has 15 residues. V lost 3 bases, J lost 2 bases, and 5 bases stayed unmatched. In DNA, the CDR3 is TGTGCCAGTAGTATTCCGGGACAGGGAACCTACGAGCAGTACTTC. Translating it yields CASSIPGQGTYEQYF.

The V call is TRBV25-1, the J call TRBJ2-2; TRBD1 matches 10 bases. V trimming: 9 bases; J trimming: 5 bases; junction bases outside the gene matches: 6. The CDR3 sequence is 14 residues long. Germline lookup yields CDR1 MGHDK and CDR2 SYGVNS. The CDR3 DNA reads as TGTGCCAGTTCCGGGACAGGGGTAACCGGGGAGCTGTTTTTT. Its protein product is CASSGTGVTGELFF.

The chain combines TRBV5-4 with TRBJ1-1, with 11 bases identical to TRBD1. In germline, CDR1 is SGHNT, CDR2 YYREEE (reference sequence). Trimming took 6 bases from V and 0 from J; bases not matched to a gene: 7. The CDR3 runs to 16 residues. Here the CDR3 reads CASNTRTGGLNTEAFF. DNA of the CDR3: TGTGCCAGCAACACGAGGACAGGGGGCTTGAACACTGAAGCTTTCTTT.

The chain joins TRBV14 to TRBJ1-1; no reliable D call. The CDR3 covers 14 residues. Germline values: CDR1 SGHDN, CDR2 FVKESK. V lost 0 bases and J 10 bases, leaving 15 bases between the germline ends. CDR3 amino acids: CASSQEARGRVAFF. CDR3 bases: TGTGCCAGCAGCCAAGAGGCACGAGGTCGGGTAGCTTTCTTT.

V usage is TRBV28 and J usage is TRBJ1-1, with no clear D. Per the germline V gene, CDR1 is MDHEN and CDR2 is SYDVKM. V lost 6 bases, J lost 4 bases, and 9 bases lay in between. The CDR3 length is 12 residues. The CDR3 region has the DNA TGTGCCAGCAGGCCTCCCAGCACTGAAGCTTTCTTT. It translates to CASRPPSTEAFF.

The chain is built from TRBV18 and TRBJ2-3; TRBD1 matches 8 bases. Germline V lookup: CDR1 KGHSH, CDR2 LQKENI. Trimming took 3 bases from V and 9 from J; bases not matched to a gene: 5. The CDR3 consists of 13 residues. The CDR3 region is CASSPATGETQYF. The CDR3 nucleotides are TGTGCCAGCTCACCGGCGACAGGGGAGACGCAGTATTTT.

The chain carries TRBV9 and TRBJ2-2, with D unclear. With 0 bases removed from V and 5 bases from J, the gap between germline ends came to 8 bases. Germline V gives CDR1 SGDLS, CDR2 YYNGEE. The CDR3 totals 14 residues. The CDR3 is CASSVVLRTGELFF. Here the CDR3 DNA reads TGTGCCAGCAGCGTAGTTCTACGAACCGGGGAGCTGTTTTTT.

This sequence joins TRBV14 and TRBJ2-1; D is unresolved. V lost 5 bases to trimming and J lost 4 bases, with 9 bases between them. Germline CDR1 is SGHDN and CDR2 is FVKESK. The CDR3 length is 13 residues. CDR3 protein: CASSKHLYNEQFF. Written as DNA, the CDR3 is TGTGCCAGCAGCAAACATTTATACAATGAGCAGTTCTTC.

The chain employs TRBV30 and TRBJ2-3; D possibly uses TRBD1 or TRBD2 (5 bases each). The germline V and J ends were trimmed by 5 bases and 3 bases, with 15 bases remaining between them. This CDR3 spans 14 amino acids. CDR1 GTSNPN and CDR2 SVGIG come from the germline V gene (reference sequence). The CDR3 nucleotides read TGTGCCTGGCGTTTGGGGGTAAAGACAGATACGCAGTATTTT. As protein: CAWRLGVKTDTQYF.

CDR3 region: CASSLEIRLPEQFF. The CDR3 DNA is TGTGCCAGCAGCTTAGAGATCCGACTCCCGGAGCAGTTCTTC. V usage is TRBV13 and J usage is TRBJ2-1; D ambiguous. The CDR3 totals 14 residues. Germline V gene sequence: CDR1 PRHDT, CDR2 FYEKMQ (reference sequence). Trimming took off 1 base at V and 10 bases at J, with 14 bases between the two ends.